This record concerns one T cell receptor beta chain sequence. TCRdb's table, derived via immunoSEQ multiplex PCR, lists solely in-frame clones and lacks some. The sample has 200,000 to 250,000 clones; 85% to 90% are singletons. This record belongs to a study of blood T cell repertoires in COVID-19. CDR1 and CDR2 (germline): SQVTM, ANQGSEA. The CDR3 is made up of 12 amino acids. The chain is built from TRBV29-1 and TRBJ1-4; D might be TRBD1 (5 bases). The TCR was taken from a woman aged 45-65 years with COVID-19, enrolled during active disease. The material sequenced was peripheral blood. The CDR3 reads CSATASNEKLFF. CDR3 DNA sequence: TGCAGTGCGACAGCTTCAAATGAAAAACTGTTTTTT.